The next 15 T cell receptor beta chains were all read from a single sample in a study of identical twins. MiXCR, run by TCRdb on the 5' RACE reads, gives a single entry per CDR3 protein. Of roughly 690,000 distinct CDR3 sequences listed, roughly 6% are singletons. Sequencing used naive T cells sorted from blood. Source of these receptors: a man aged 18 to 30 in good health.

A few counts support this clonotype. The chain links TRBV5-1 to TRBJ2-7, with TRBD1 identical over 8 bases. CDR1 SGHRS and CDR2 YFSETQ come from the germline V gene. The CDR3 has 14 amino acids. With V trimmed by 4 bases and J by 4 bases, 7 bases remained unmatched. The CDR3 protein is CASSKGQEDYEQYF. As DNA, the CDR3 is TGCGCCAGCAGCAAGGGACAGGAGGATTACGAGCAGTACTTC.

This clonotype was detected many times. This chain joins TRBV20-1 and TRBJ2-1, with 8 bases aligning to TRBD1. The CDR3 contains 13 residues. Trimming took 5 bases from V and 4 from J; bases not matched to a gene: 4. Per the germline V gene, CDR1 is DFQATT and CDR2 is SNEGSKA (reference sequence). The CDR3 here is CSADRGLYNEQFF. CDR3 in DNA: TGCAGTGCTGACAGGGGCCTATACAATGAGCAGTTCTTC.

This clonotype turned up a few times. This chain's CDR3 is CASRPGVAGTQYF. CDR3 coding DNA: TGTGCCAGCAGGCCCGGAGTAGCAGGGACCCAGTACTTC. The rearrangement uses TRBV11-2 and TRBJ2-5; D is unclear. Germline CDR1 reads SGHAT; CDR2 reads FQNNGV. The V end was cut by 6 bases, the J end by 7 bases, with 15 bases between. There are 13 residues in the CDR3. The full variable domain, completed using reference TRBV11-2 and TRBJ2-5, is EAGVAQSPRYKIIEKRQSVAFWCNPISGHATLYWYQQILGQGPKLLIQFQNNGVVDDSQLPKDRFSAERLKGVDSTLKIQPAKLEDSAVYLCASRPGVAGTQYFGPGTRLLVL.

This clonotype was detected ten times or more. The V and J genes are TRBV12-3 or TRBV12-4 and TRBJ2-3; D unresolved. The CDR3 runs 11 residues. V gave up 7 bases and J gave up 2 bases, with 4 bases separating them. CDR3 in DNA: TGTGCCAGCACATTCACAGATACGCAGTATTTT. It yields the protein CASTFTDTQYF.

In this sample, this clonotype turned up many times. The V call is TRBV6-5, the J call TRBJ2-5; the D call may be TRBD1 or TRBD2 (5 bases each). This CDR3 comprises 16 residues. Trimming took 2 bases from V and 4 from J, leaving 17 bases between them. Looked up from germline, CDR1 is MNHEY and CDR2 is SVGAGI. The CDR3 DNA reads TGTGCCAGCAGTTACCCCGGGACCGACCGGCGAGAGACCCAGTACTTC. Its translation: CASSYPGTDRRETQYF.

This clonotype has at least ten counts. The V and J genes are TRBV4-2 and TRBJ1-3; D is uncertain. The V end lost 0 bases, the J end lost 3 bases, and 12 bases lay between the germline ends. Germline V gives CDR1 LGHNA, CDR2 YNFKEQ. This CDR3 comprises 16 residues. CDR3 nucleotide sequence: TGTGCCAGCAGCCAAGATCACCGGGTTTATGGAAACACCATATATTTT. Its protein is CASSQDHRVYGNTIYF.

This clonotype was observed a few times. The chain recombines TRBV7-8 with TRBJ2-7, with 7 bases aligning to TRBD2. With V trimmed by 1 base and J by 6 bases, 3 bases remained unmatched. There are 13 residues in the CDR3. The germline V gene has CDR1 SGHVS and CDR2 FQNEAQ. CDR3 sequence (DNA): TGTGCCAGCAGCTTAGGGGGGGGACTCGAGCAGTACGTC. It codes for CASSLGGGLEQYV.

In this sample, this clonotype turned up a few times. The chain carries TRBV4-3 and TRBJ1-2; D ambiguous. This CDR3 is 16 amino acids long. Germline-derived CDR1 and CDR2 are LGHNA and YSLEER. Trimming cost V 0 bases and J 2 bases, with 13 bases left between them. As DNA, the CDR3 is TGCGCCAGCAGCCAAGACGGGCAGGTTTTAAACTATGGCTACACCTTC. Protein: CASSQDGQVLNYGYTF.

The chain joins TRBV7-6 to TRBJ1-5; D unclear. Trimming cost V 1 base and J 4 bases, with 14 bases left between them. The CDR3 spans 16 residues. The germline V gene has CDR1 SGHVS and CDR2 FNYEAQ. This CDR3 reads CASSLEVGWGNQPQHF. The CDR3 DNA sequence: TGTGCCAGCAGCTTAGAGGTAGGGTGGGGAAATCAGCCCCAGCATTTT.

The rearrangement links TRBV5-1 to TRBJ2-7, with TRBD2 matching over 8 bases. V was pared by 5 bases and J by 0 bases, with 13 bases of the junction left unmatched. The CDR3 contains 17 residues. Germline V gives CDR1 SGHRS, CDR2 YFSETQ. The CDR3 loop is CASSRLAGSLSSYEQYF. CDR3 sequence (DNA): TGCGCCAGCAGTCGATTAGCGGGGTCCTTGAGCTCCTACGAGCAGTACTTC.

This clonotype was counted at least ten times. V and J are TRBV20-1 and TRBJ2-3; tentatively, D is TRBD2 (6 bases). CDR3 size: 15 residues. Germline CDR1 and CDR2: DFQATT and SNEGSKA (reference sequence). V dropped 3 bases and J dropped 6 bases, with 19 bases sitting between them. The CDR3, as DNA: TGCAGTGCTAGTATTCAAGCGGGCTTAGGGGATACGCAGTATTTT. Protein: CSASIQAGLGDTQYF.

This clonotype was picked up many times. The V call is TRBV6-1, the J call TRBJ2-7; tentatively, D is TRBD1 (5 bases). V was trimmed by 7 bases and J by 6 bases, leaving 10 bases between them. The CDR3 consists of 11 residues. CDR1 is MNHNS and CDR2 is SASEGT in the germline V gene. CDR3 sequence reads: CASIIGVEQYF. The CDR3 nucleotides are TGTGCCAGCATCATAGGGGTCGAGCAGTACTTC.

The sample holds many counts of this clonotype. CDR3 in DNA: TGCGCCAGCAGCTTGTTTCTAGCGGACCTGGCGCAGTATTTT. It yields the protein CASSLFLADLAQYF. The gene calls are TRBV5-1 and TRBJ2-3; 7 bases line up with TRBD2. The CDR3 contains 14 residues. Germline V lookup: CDR1 SGHRS, CDR2 YFSETQ. V lost 1 base and J lost 10; bases outside the gene matches: 9.

The gene calls are TRBV29-1 and TRBJ2-3, with D possibly TRBD2 on 7 matching bases. Trimming pared 0 bases from V and 4 bases from J, leaving 11 bases between. The CDR3 totals 14 residues. CDR1 is SQVTM and CDR2 is ANQGSEA in the germline V gene. This chain's CDR3 is CSVEEGGRADTQYF. The CDR3, as DNA: TGCAGCGTTGAAGAGGGGGGGCGGGCAGATACGCAGTATTTT.

This clonotype was detected ten times or more. The rearrangement uses TRBV6-1 and TRBJ1-2; 7 bases are shared with TRBD1. Trimming took 1 base from V and 4 from J; bases not matched to a gene: 9. Germline assignment: CDR1 MNHNS and CDR2 SASEGT. CDR3 length: 16 amino acids. CDR3 in amino acids: CASSEDPGQKSYGYTF. The CDR3 nucleotides read TGTGCCAGCAGTGAAGACCCGGGACAGAAAAGCTATGGCTACACCTTC.